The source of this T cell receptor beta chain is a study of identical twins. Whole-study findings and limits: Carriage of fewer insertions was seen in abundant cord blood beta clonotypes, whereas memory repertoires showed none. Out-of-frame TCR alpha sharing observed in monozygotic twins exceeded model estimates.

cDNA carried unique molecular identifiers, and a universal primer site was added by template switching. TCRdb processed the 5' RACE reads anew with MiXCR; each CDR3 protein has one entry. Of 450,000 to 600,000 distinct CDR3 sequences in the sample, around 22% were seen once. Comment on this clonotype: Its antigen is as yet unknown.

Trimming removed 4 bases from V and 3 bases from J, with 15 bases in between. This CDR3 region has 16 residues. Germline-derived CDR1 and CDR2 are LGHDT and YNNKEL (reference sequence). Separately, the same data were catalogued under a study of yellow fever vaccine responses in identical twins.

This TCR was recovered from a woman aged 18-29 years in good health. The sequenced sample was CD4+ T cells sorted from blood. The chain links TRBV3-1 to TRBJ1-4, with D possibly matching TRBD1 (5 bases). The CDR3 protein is CASSPGGAGSNEKLFF. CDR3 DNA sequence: TGTGCCAGCAGCCCTGGAGGGGCAGGGTCTAATGAAAAACTGTTTTTT. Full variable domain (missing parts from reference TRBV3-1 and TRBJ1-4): DTAVSQTPKYLVTQMGNDKSIKCEQNLGHDTMYWYKQDSKKFLKIMFSYNNKELIINETVPNRFSPKSPDKAHLNLHINSLELGDSAVYFCASSPGGAGSNEKLFFGSGTQLSVL.